This TCR beta chain was sequenced during a study of blood T cell repertoires in COVID-19. About the research overall: Sites across the United States, Italy and Spain contributed samples from acute and convalescent COVID-19.

In the original analysis: The authors estimated nucleated cell counts from reference gene primer amplification. This table comes from immunoSEQ multiplex PCR, and its TCRdb copy is limited to in-frame clones, with some not included. The V and J calls and clone size are taken from that table; D and trimming were inferred from the DNA. The sample gives fewer than 500,000 clones, about four fifths of which show up once; about 1.2% is in the top ten. J gave up 0 bases and V 3 bases, and 8 bases lay outside the gene matches. Looked up from germline, CDR1 is MNHEY and CDR2 is SVGAGI. The CDR3 loop spans 16 amino acids.

Material for sequencing was peripheral blood. The chain couples TRBV6-5 to TRBJ2-7; 7 nucleotides agree with TRBD1. The sequence came from a human donor with acute or convalescent COVID-19. The donor label of this sample is uncertain. This chain's CDR3 is CASSYGDSQPSYEQYF. The CDR3 nucleotides are TGTGCCAGCAGTTATGGGGACAGTCAACCCTCCTACGAGCAGTACTTC.